The 9 T cell receptor beta chains presented below share a single source sample, sequenced in a study of OX40 agonist ivuxolimab in advanced cancers. The repertoire was sequenced with immunoSEQ multiplex PCR; TCRdb's copy has only in-frame clones and lacks some. The sample holds 15,000 or so clones; approximately 80% are singletons and the top ten take more than 15%. The sequencing here drew on CD4+ or CD8+ T cells sorted from blood, taken in a trial of the OX40 agonist ivuxolimab. The source of these receptors is an adult with an advanced solid tumor such as melanoma, head and neck, liver or kidney cancer.

This clone is large within its sample. The chain joins TRBV29-1 to TRBJ2-1, with TRBD1 matching 10 bases. This CDR3 contains 13 residues. Trimming removed 0 bases from V and 14 bases from J; junction bases left unmatched: 7. CDR1 is SQVTM, CDR2 ANQGSEA, per germline. The CDR3 sequence: CSVEDPETGGKFF. The CDR3 coding sequence is TGCAGCGTTGAAGATCCAGAGACAGGGGGCAAGTTCTTC.

The chain has TRBV5-6 and TRBJ2-3; tentative D call: TRBD1 (8 bases). Trimming stripped 4 bases from V and 2 bases from J, with 17 bases between. Germline CDR1 and CDR2: SGHDT and YYEEEE. The CDR3 sequence is 16 residues long. The CDR3 is CASSPYRGGDTDTQYF. The CDR3, as DNA: TGTGCCAGCAGCCCCTACAGGGGGGGGGACACAGATACGCAGTATTTT. The full variable domain, its missing parts supplied by reference TRBV5-6 and TRBJ2-3, is DAGVTQSPTHLIKTRGQQVTLRCSPKSGHDTVSWYQQALGQGPQFIFQYYEEEERQRGNFPDRFSGHQFPNYSSELNVNALLLGDSALYLCASSPYRGGDTDTQYFGPGTRLTVL.

The chain has TRBV7-8 and TRBJ1-5; the D is unclear. Germline V lookup: CDR1 SGHVS, CDR2 FQNEAQ. V was shortened by 0 bases and J by 4 bases, with 4 bases between the two germline ends. The length of the CDR3 is 13 residues. CDR3 bases: TGTGCCAGCAGCTTAGCCGTAAATCAGCCCCAGCATTTT. Amino acids: CASSLAVNQPQHF.

The rearrangement links TRBV5-4 to TRBJ2-3, with 9 bases that match TRBD2. CDR1 and CDR2 (germline): SGHNT, YYREEE (reference sequence). With 5 bases clipped from V and 2 bases from J, the junction kept 3 bases outside the gene matches. The length of the CDR3 is 14 residues. CDR3: CASRAGGYTDTQYF. CDR3 sequence (DNA): TGTGCCAGCAGAGCGGGGGGATACACAGATACGCAGTATTTT.

The genes are TRBV9 and TRBJ2-1; tentative D call: TRBD1 (6 bases). Germline values: CDR1 SGDLS, CDR2 YYNGEE. The CDR3 is 17 residues long. V gave up 4 bases and J gave up 5 bases, with 22 bases separating them. In DNA, the CDR3 is TGTGCCAGCAGCAGCCTTCCGGGGACAAGTTCCCACAATGAGCAGTTCTTC. Translation gives CASSSLPGTSSHNEQFF.

Details on this clone: Within the sample, other DNA sequences also encode this same CDR3. V is TRBV7-2 and J is TRBJ2-7; D gene unclear. V was trimmed by 1 base and J by 4 bases, leaving 8 bases between them. This CDR3 contains 13 residues. The germline gives CDR1 SGHTA, CDR2 FQGNSA. CDR3 residues: CASSLDRNYEQYF. DNA of the CDR3: TGTGCCAGCAGCTTAGATAGGAATTACGAGCAGTACTTC.

This chain links TRBV18 with TRBJ2-1, with 7 bases lining up with TRBD2. V shed 2 bases and J 15 bases; nucleotides not matched to a gene: 10. Germline-derived CDR1 and CDR2 are KGHSH and LQKENI. This CDR3 contains 13 residues. CDR3 in DNA: TGTGCCAGCTCACCAAGGGAGGGAGGCGGATGGTTCTTC. This codes for CASSPREGGGWFF.

The V call is TRBV5-5, the J call TRBJ2-7; TRBD1 agrees at 7 bases. The V and J ends lost 0 bases and 1 base, in that order; junction bases with no gene match: 4. Germline V lookup: CDR1 SGHKS, CDR2 YYEKEE (reference sequence). The CDR3 spans 15 residues. CDR3 residues: CASSLDTGVSYEQYF. The CDR3 DNA follows: TGTGCCAGCAGCTTGGACACAGGGGTTTCCTACGAGCAGTACTTC.

The J gene is TRBJ1-5, the V gene TRBV11-2, with 7 bases that match TRBD1. V was pared by 2 bases and J by 3 bases, with 10 bases of the junction left unmatched. The CDR3 sequence is 17 residues long. CDR1 is SGHAT, CDR2 FQNNGV, per germline. As DNA, the CDR3 is TGTGCCAGCAGCTTACCCCAGGGACAGCCCAACAATCAGCCCCAGCATTTT. This sequence encodes CASSLPQGQPNNQPQHF.